A selection of T cell receptor beta chains follows, all from one sample in a study of molecular identifiers for immune sequencing clone quantification. Each CDR3 protein is one row after TCRdb ran MiXCR on the PCR reads. The table shows about 630,000 distinct CDR3 sequences, with about 25% occurring only once. The sequenced sample was naive CD8+ T cells from blood, with Jurkat cell RNA spiked in. The receptors originated from a human donor in good health. Some libraries in this study had Jurkat cell RNA spiked in. Each CDR3 is given with its conserved first and last residue. A D gene is named only where the DNA matches it firmly. Clone size is stated in some rows and not others, as once, few, many or a class when expanded.

many TRBJ2-7 NA TRBV6-2/TRBV6-3 TGTGCCAGCAGTTACTCGAAGGAGCAGTACTTC CASSYSKEQYF
many TRBJ2-4 NA TRBV7-9 TGTGCCAGCAGCTTAGATAGTGGCACCGAAAACATTCAGTACTTC CASSLDSGTENIQYF
NA TRBJ2-2 TRBD1 TRBV28 TGTGCCAGCAAAAGGGACAGTGCGTACGGGGAGCTGTTTTTT CASKRDSAYGELFF
NA TRBJ2-7 TRBD1 TRBV19 TGTGCCACCGCATTTCGTACAGGGGGGTACGAGCAGTACTTC CATAFRTGGYEQYF
NA TRBJ1-5 TRBD1 TRBV19 TGTGCCAGTAGTTTCTCCGGGACAGGAGTATCTAGCAATCAGCCCCAGCATTTT CASSFSGTGVSSNQPQHF
NA TRBJ2-2 NA TRBV7-9 TGTGCCAGCAGCTTAATGTCAGGGGTCAGCGGGGAGCTGTTTTTT CASSLMSGVSGELFF
many TRBJ2-7 TRBD1 TRBV5-4 TGTGCCAGCAGCGCCTTAGGACAGGTTGACTACTACGAGCAGTACTTC CASSALGQVDYYEQYF
few TRBJ1-5 NA TRBV4-1 TGCGCCAGCAGCCAAGATCGGGGTGAGAGTCAGCCCCAGCATTTT CASSQDRGESQPQHF
many TRBJ2-7 TRBD1 TRBV7-6 TGTGCCAGCAGCTTAGTATTGTCCGGGACAGGGCCCTACGAGCAGTACTTC CASSLVLSGTGPYEQYF
NA TRBJ2-7 NA TRBV7-9 TGTGCCAGCAGCTTAGCGGTTCCCCCCTACGAGCAGTACTTC CASSLAVPPYEQYF
many TRBJ2-5 TRBD2 TRBV29-1 TGCAGCGTTGAAAGTAAGGGGCTAGCGGAAGAGACCCAGTACTTC CSVESKGLAEETQYF
NA TRBJ2-7 NA TRBV19 TGTGCCAGTAGTATAGGAGGAGGGGCGTGGTACGAGCAGTACTTC CASSIGGGAWYEQYF
NA TRBJ2-4 NA TRBV11-3 TGTGCCAGCAGCTTAAACGCGTGGGGAAAAAACATTCAGTACTTC CASSLNAWGKNIQYF
NA TRBJ2-3 NA TRBV14 TGTGCCAGCAGCCCCGGGACTTCCTACACAGATACGCAGTATTTT CASSPGTSYTDTQYF
many TRBJ2-7 TRBD2 TRBV6-1 TGTGCCAGCAGTAAAACAGCGGGAGGGTCCTACGAGCAGTACTTC CASSKTAGGSYEQYF
few TRBJ2-2 TRBD1 TRBV9 TGTGCCAGCAGCGTCGGATGGACAGGGGCGAACACCGGGGAGCTGTTTTTT CASSVGWTGANTGELFF
NA TRBJ2-7 NA TRBV6-1 TGTGCCAGCAGTGAAATCGACGGCCCCTACGAGCAGTACTTC CASSEIDGPYEQYF
few TRBJ2-2 NA TRBV7-9 TGTGCCAGCAGCTTACGGGGGAAGAACACCGGGGAGCTGTTTTTT CASSLRGKNTGELFF
few TRBJ1-2 NA TRBV11-2 TGTGCCAGCAGCTTAGGCTATGGGGAGAACTATGGCTACACCTTC CASSLGYGENYGYTF
NA TRBJ2-1 NA TRBV2 TGTGCCAGCAGTGAAGCACCTTCCCAGACCCTGCCCCAAAAGGGGATCGATGAGCAGTTCTTC CASSEAPSQTLPQKGIDEQFF
few TRBJ1-2 TRBD1 TRBV27 TGTGCCAGCAGTTCCTTGACAGGGGGCCCTAACTATGGCTACACCTTC CASSSLTGGPNYGYTF
few TRBJ1-2 TRBD1 TRBV12-3/TRBV12-4 TGTGCCAGCCTCGGACAGGGGGAAGGCTATGGCTACACCTTC CASLGQGEGYGYTF
few TRBJ1-1 NA TRBV6-5 TGTGCCAGCAGTCCGACCGAAGCGTACACAGCTTTCTTT CASSPTEAYTAFF
many TRBJ2-1 NA TRBV4-3 TGCGGACAAGGCAATGAGCAGTTCTTC CGQGNEQFF
many TRBJ1-1 NA TRBV6-2/TRBV6-3 TGTGCCAGCAGTATTCACCCGAACACTGAAGCTTTCTTT CASSIHPNTEAFF